One and the same sample provided the 24 T cell receptor beta chains below, sequenced in a study of Ad26.COV2.S vaccination and SARS-CoV-2 variants. Clones were read by immunoSEQ multiplex PCR, and TCRdb kept only the in-frame ones, dropping some. In the table there are about 480,000 clones, around 88% of which are singletons. Regarding treatment: some 20 received Ad26.COV2.S at low or high dose, single or two shots; about 5 received placebo; per-sample allocation not given. Collection of the samples took place on day 63 after the first injection of vaccine or placebo. Sequenced here: peripheral blood, sampled in a trial of Ad26.COV2.S vaccine versus placebo. Every receptor here comes from a person aged 18-60 years who received the Ad26.COV2.S COVID-19 vaccine or a placebo.

CDR3 residues: CASSIRGRRNEQFF. For the CDR3, the DNA is TGTGCCAGTAGTATTAGGGGGCGAAGGAATGAGCAGTTCTTC. The rearrangement links TRBV19 to TRBJ2-1; 7 bases fit TRBD1. CDR1 LNHDA and CDR2 SQIVND come from the germline V gene (reference sequence). V shed 3 bases and J 7 bases; nucleotides not matched to a gene: 6. The CDR3 sequence is 14 residues long.

The chain carries TRBV5-4 and TRBJ1-5, with D possibly TRBD1 on 5 matching bases. This CDR3 is 14 amino acids long. Germline V CDR1 and CDR2: SGHNT, YYREEE (reference sequence). Trimming removed 0 bases from V and 1 base from J, with 5 bases in between. The DNA for the CDR3 is TGTGCCAGCAGCTTGGGACAGAGCAATCAGCCCCAGCATTTT. It encodes CASSLGQSNQPQHF. Drawing the rest from reference TRBV5-4 and TRBJ1-5, the complete variable domain is ETGVTQSPTHLIKTRGQQVTLRCSSQSGHNTVSWYQQALGQGPQFIFQYYREEENGRGNFPPRFSGLQFPNYSSELNVNALELDDSALYLCASSLGQSNQPQHFGDGTRLSIL.

The V and J genes are TRBV19 and TRBJ2-5; 8 bases agree with TRBD2. The length of the CDR3 is 14 residues. J gave up 7 bases and V 4 bases, and 8 bases lay outside the gene matches. The germline V gene encodes CDR1 LNHDA and CDR2 SQIVND (reference sequence). The CDR3, as DNA: TGTGCCAGTAGTACAGCGGGAGTCGAGGTGACCCAGTACTTC. Amino acids: CASSTAGVEVTQYF. The full variable domain, with the rest looked up from reference TRBV19 and TRBJ2-5, is DGGITQSPKYLFRKEGQNVTLSCEQNLNHDAMYWYRQDPGQGLRLIYYSQIVNDFQKGDIAEGYSVSREKKESFPLTVTSAQKNPTAFYLCASSTAGVEVTQYFGPGTRLLVL.

To note about this clone: Other DNA sequences of this sample code for an identical CDR3. The rearrangement links TRBV28 to TRBJ1-3, with 9 bases aligning to TRBD1. V lost 4 bases to trimming and J lost 2 bases; unmatched junction nucleotides: 3. CDR1 and CDR2 (germline): MDHEN, SYDVKM. This CDR3 contains 15 residues. CDR3 in amino acids: CASSSDRGTGNTIYF. In nucleotides, the CDR3 is TGTGCCAGCAGTTCCGACAGGGGGACTGGAAACACCATATATTTT. Variable domain in full (rest from reference TRBV28 and TRBJ1-3): DVKVTQSSRYLVKRTGEKVFLECVQDMDHENMFWYRQDPGLGLRLIYFSYDVKMKEKGDIPEGYSVSREKKERFSLILESASTNQTSMYLCASSSDRGTGNTIYFGEGSWLTVV.

Comment on this clone: One end of the junction varies from germline; a read error may be responsible. The CDR3 loop is CASSLAPPGSATF. The CDR3 DNA reads as TGTGCCAGCAGCTTAGCCCCCCCGGGGTCCGCCACTTTT. The V call is TRBV7-9, the J call TRBJ2-3, with D tentatively TRBD2 (5 bases). The CDR3 is made up of 13 amino acids. Per germline, CDR1 SEHNR and CDR2 FQNEAQ (reference sequence).

CDR3 nucleotide sequence: TGTGCCAGCAGCTTAGCGGTGGGAGGGGCGGGGCACGAGCAGTACTTC. Amino acid sequence: CASSLAVGGAGHEQYF. V is TRBV7-6 and J is TRBJ2-7, with TRBD2 matching 7 bases. After removal of 0 bases from V and 5 bases from J, the junction contained 10 bases not matched to a gene. The CDR3 extends over 16 amino acids. Germline V CDR1 and CDR2: SGHVS, FNYEAQ.

The chain recombines TRBV6-2 or TRBV6-3 with TRBJ2-7; 7 bases agree with TRBD2. Per the germline V gene, CDR1 is MNHEY and CDR2 is SVGEGT. CDR3 size: 16 residues. V was clipped by 5 bases and J by 2 bases; unmatched bases: 12. CDR3 bases: TGTGCCAGCAGTCGTGGGGGGGTCTCGGGGACCTACGAGCAGTACTTC. It yields the protein CASSRGGVSGTYEQYF.

The rearrangement links TRBV7-9 to TRBJ2-1; 11 nucleotides agree with TRBD2. The CDR3 length is 15 residues. V was pared by 1 base and J by 7 bases, with 3 bases of the junction left unmatched. Germline-derived CDR1 and CDR2 are SEHNR and FQNEAQ (reference sequence). CDR3 bases: TGTGCCAGCAGCTTAGGACTAGCGGGGATTAATGAGCAGTTCTTC. Protein product: CASSLGLAGINEQFF.

The rearrangement links TRBV5-1 to TRBJ2-5; the D is unclear. Trimming left V 0 bases short and J 5 bases short, with 11 bases between. The CDR3 has 14 residues. Per the germline V gene, CDR1 is SGHRS and CDR2 is YFSETQ. CDR3 in amino acids: CASSLGLARETQYF. CDR3 DNA: TGCGCCAGCAGCTTGGGCCTGGCAAGGGAGACCCAGTACTTC.

The CDR3 here is CASSALVAGGLQSYNEQFF. The CDR3 nucleotides are TGTGCCAGCAGTGCCTTGGTAGCGGGAGGGCTGCAGTCCTACAATGAGCAGTTCTTC. This chain joins TRBV6-1 and TRBJ2-1; TRBD2 matches 11 bases. The germline CDR1 and CDR2 sequences are MNHNS and SASEGT. The CDR3 spans 19 residues. J lost 1 base, V lost 4 bases, and 12 bases had no gene match.

The chain is built from TRBV10-3 and TRBJ2-7, with a tentative D call TRBD1 (6 bases). Per the germline V gene, CDR1 is ENHRY and CDR2 is SYGVKD. The CDR3 runs 15 residues. V lost 0 bases and J lost 6, with 15 bases in between. This CDR3 reads CAISESRGRGGEQYF. CDR3 nucleotides: TGTGCCATCAGTGAGTCACGGGGTAGAGGGGGCGAGCAGTACTTC.

The chain combines TRBV14 with TRBJ2-7; perhaps TRBD1 as D (6 bases). V was trimmed by 1 base and J by 4 bases, leaving 11 bases between them. CDR1 and CDR2 (germline): SGHDN, FVKESK. The CDR3 covers 14 residues. The CDR3 loop is CASSQAGRGYEQYF. The CDR3 bases are TGTGCCAGCAGCCAAGCAGGCAGGGGATACGAGCAGTACTTC. The variable domain in full, with the rest retrieved from reference TRBV14 and TRBJ2-7, is EAGVTQFPSHSVIEKGQTVTLRCDPISGHDNLYWYRRVMGKEIKFLLHFVKESKQDESGMPNNRFLAERTGGTYSTLKVQPAELEDSGVYFCASSQAGRGYEQYFGPGTRLTVT.

The J gene is TRBJ1-1, the V gene TRBV28; weak D call: TRBD1 (5 bases). With 3 bases removed from V and 0 bases from J, the gap between germline ends came to 14 bases. From germline, CDR1 is MDHEN and CDR2 SYDVKM. CDR3 length: 16 residues. The CDR3 protein is CASSFRVGTMNTEAFF. The CDR3 nucleotides read TGTGCCAGCAGTTTCAGGGTGGGGACCATGAACACTGAAGCTTTCTTT.

This chain connects TRBV27 to TRBJ2-7; 8 bases align to TRBD2. CDR3 length equals 14 residues. The V segment lost 8 bases and the J segment 7 bases; nucleotides outside the gene matches: 13. Germline V gene data show CDR1 as MNHEY and CDR2 as SMNVEV (reference sequence). CDR3 bases: TGTGCCAGCTCACCCTTATGGGGCGGGGGGGAGCAGTACTTC. Encoded protein: CASSPLWGGGEQYF.

The CDR3 sequence is CASSPSILSGVGTEAFF. For the CDR3, the DNA is TGTGCCAGCAGTCCGTCAATCCTGTCAGGGGTAGGGACTGAAGCTTTCTTT. V and J are TRBV27 and TRBJ1-1, with D tentatively TRBD1 (6 bases). The germline V gene has CDR1 MNHEY and CDR2 SMNVEV (reference sequence). Trimming removed 5 bases from V and 5 bases from J, with 24 bases in between. This CDR3 contains 17 residues.

This chain uses TRBV10-3 with TRBJ2-1, with D maybe TRBD1 (6 bases). The CDR3 length is 15 residues. Trimming pared 4 bases from V and 8 bases from J, leaving 18 bases between. The germline V gene has CDR1 ENHRY and CDR2 SYGVKD. The CDR3 region has the DNA TGTGCCATCAGTGGTCGGGTGGGGGCCGTCGATGAGCAGTTCTTC. Residues: CAISGRVGAVDEQFF.

J is TRBJ2-3 and V is TRBV29-1, with 7 bases identical to TRBD2. The CDR3 loop spans 13 amino acids. V trimming: 3 bases; J trimming: 6 bases; junction bases outside the gene matches: 6. Germline CDR1 SQVTM, CDR2 ANQGSEA. CDR3 coding DNA: TGCAGCGTTGACCCGGGGGGAGGGGATACGCAGTATTTT. Amino acid sequence: CSVDPGGGDTQYF.

V gene TRBV5-4 combines with J gene TRBJ1-1; D not resolved. Germline assignment: CDR1 SGHNT and CDR2 YYREEE (reference sequence). V dropped 1 base and J dropped 0 bases, with 10 bases sitting between them. This CDR3 region has 15 residues. CDR3 region: CASSLRTNLNTEAFF. For the CDR3, the DNA is TGTGCCAGCAGCTTGCGTACGAACTTGAACACTGAAGCTTTCTTT. Drawing the rest from reference TRBV5-4 and TRBJ1-1, the complete variable domain is ETGVTQSPTHLIKTRGQQVTLRCSSQSGHNTVSWYQQALGQGPQFIFQYYREEENGRGNFPPRFSGLQFPNYSSELNVNALELDDSALYLCASSLRTNLNTEAFFGQGTRLTVV.

The J gene is TRBJ1-4, the V gene TRBV7-9; the match to TRBD1 covers 9 bases. CDR1 is SEHNR, CDR2 FQNEAQ, per germline (reference sequence). V lost 5 bases, J lost 7 bases, and 11 bases stayed unmatched. The CDR3 has 16 residues. The CDR3 sequence: CASSPGTGSLGEKLFF. Written as DNA, the CDR3 is TGTGCCAGCAGCCCCGGGACAGGGTCTCTAGGTGAAAAACTGTTTTTT.

The chain links TRBV14 to TRBJ2-3, with a tentative D call TRBD2 (5 bases). The CDR3 is 15 residues long. From germline, CDR1 is SGHDN and CDR2 FVKESK. V lost 4 bases to trimming and J lost 7 bases, with 18 bases between them. CDR3 sequence: CASSPRASVLNTQYF. The CDR3 region has the DNA TGTGCCAGCAGCCCGAGGGCGAGCGTGTTAAATACGCAGTATTTT.

The genes are TRBV5-1 and TRBJ1-4, with D perhaps TRBD1 (5 bases). The V and J ends lost 6 bases and 5 bases respectively, with 17 bases between them. The CDR3 sequence is 15 residues long. The V gene's germline CDR1 is SGHRS and CDR2 YFSETQ. The CDR3 bases are TGCGCCAGCACCGTGAGGGGAACCTCGAATGAAAAACTGTTTTTT. This translates into CASTVRGTSNEKLFF.

This chain connects TRBV9 to TRBJ2-7, with unresolved D. The CDR3 has 13 residues. Germline V CDR1 and CDR2: SGDLS, YYNGEE. V lost 0 bases to trimming and J lost 6 bases, with 10 bases between them. The DNA for the CDR3 is TGTGCCAGCAGCGTAGACCCCCTGGTCGAGCAGTACTTC. It yields the protein CASSVDPLVEQYF.

V usage is TRBV5-1 and J usage is TRBJ2-3, with 10 bases matching TRBD2. Unmatched junction bases numbered 9, after V lost 2 bases and J lost 3 bases. This CDR3 contains 17 residues. CDR1 and CDR2 from the germline V gene are SGHRS and YFSETQ. The CDR3 loop is CASSLTQAGGRTDTQYF. The CDR3 DNA is TGCGCCAGCAGCTTAACCCAAGCGGGAGGGCGTACAGATACGCAGTATTTT.

This chain connects TRBV2 to TRBJ2-2; a possible D gene is TRBD2 (5 bases). V lost 4 bases to trimming and J lost 6 bases, with 12 bases between them. Germline V gene lookup returns CDR1 SNHLY and CDR2 FYNNEI. This CDR3 spans 14 amino acids. The CDR3: CASSVLEGAGELFF. CDR3 in DNA: TGTGCCAGCAGTGTCCTTGAGGGAGCCGGGGAGCTGTTTTTT.